These T cell receptor beta chains were read from a single sample in a study of T-cell reconstitution after alpha-beta-depleted transplantation in children. Using its own MiXCR run on the PCR reads, TCRdb lists one record per CDR3 protein. Of approximately 350,000 distinct CDR3 sequences listed, 15% to 20% were seen once; the top ten hold approximately 38%. This sample comprised PBMCs, mostly from graft donor cells, obtained 360 days after TCRalphabeta/CD19-depleted stem cell transplant. These receptors were taken from a male patient aged 2-9 years who had a stem cell transplant for acute lymphoblastic leukemia, so the T cells may come from the graft donor. Each CDR3 is given with its conserved first and last residue. A D gene is named only where the DNA matches it firmly. The size entry is marked missing in some rows and otherwise reads once, few, many or a size class.

d_call: TRBD1; j_call: TRBJ1-1; v_call: TRBV6-1; clone_size: NA; cdr3_aa: CASRGTGGVNMNTEAFF; cdr3_nt: TGTGCCAGCAGAGGTACAGGGGGAGTGAACATGAACACTGAAGCTTTCTTT
d_call: NA; j_call: TRBJ1-3; v_call: TRBV5-1; clone_size: many; cdr3_aa: CASSLSGAGNTIYF; cdr3_nt: TGCGCCAGCAGCTTGTCAGGGGCTGGAAACACCATATATTTT
d_call: TRBD2; j_call: TRBJ2-1; v_call: TRBV20-1; clone_size: once; cdr3_aa: CSARDFSGRSYNEQFF; cdr3_nt: TGCAGTGCTAGAGATTTTAGCGGGAGGTCCTACAATGAGCAGTTCTTC
d_call: TRBD2; j_call: TRBJ2-7; v_call: TRBV11-2; clone_size: few; cdr3_aa: CASSQGGTSGRALIYEQYF; cdr3_nt: TGTGCCAGCAGCCAAGGGGGGACTAGCGGGAGGGCACTGATCTACGAGCAGTACTTC
d_call: TRBD2; j_call: TRBJ2-2; v_call: TRBV4-2; clone_size: NA; cdr3_aa: CASSQGGLAGDGELFF; cdr3_nt: TGTGCCAGCAGCCAAGGAGGGCTAGCGGGAGACGGGGAGCTGTTTTTT
d_call: NA; j_call: TRBJ2-2; v_call: TRBV28; clone_size: few; cdr3_aa: CASSLRVGGTGELFF; cdr3_nt: TGTGCCAGCAGTCTGAGGGTCGGAGGGACCGGGGAGCTGTTTTTT
d_call: TRBD2; j_call: TRBJ2-7; v_call: TRBV27; clone_size: few; cdr3_aa: CASSGLAGVGEQYF; cdr3_nt: TGTGCCAGCAGTGGACTAGCGGGAGTTGGAGAGCAGTACTTC
d_call: NA; j_call: TRBJ2-1; v_call: TRBV7-6; clone_size: NA; cdr3_aa: CASSRMAGSHNEQFF; cdr3_nt: TGTGCCAGCAGCCGCATGGCGGGGTCGCACAATGAGCAGTTCTTC
d_call: NA; j_call: TRBJ1-4; v_call: TRBV5-1; clone_size: NA; cdr3_aa: CASSSQGANEKLFF; cdr3_nt: TGCGCCAGCAGTTCCCAGGGAGCTAATGAAAAACTGTTTTTT
d_call: TRBD1; j_call: TRBJ2-4; v_call: TRBV27; clone_size: many; cdr3_aa: CASRAEGASAKNIQYF; cdr3_nt: TGTGCCAGCAGAGCAGAGGGGGCTTCAGCCAAAAACATTCAGTACTTC
d_call: NA; j_call: TRBJ2-7; v_call: TRBV7-9; clone_size: few; cdr3_aa: CASSSTGRGPYEQYF; cdr3_nt: TGTGCCAGCAGCTCAACGGGAAGGGGTCCCTACGAGCAGTACTTC
d_call: TRBD2; j_call: TRBJ2-3; v_call: TRBV7-9; clone_size: NA; cdr3_aa: CASSSAGGPTDTQYF; cdr3_nt: TGTGCCAGCAGCTCAGCGGGAGGGCCAACAGATACGCAGTATTTT
d_call: NA; j_call: TRBJ2-3; v_call: TRBV4-3; clone_size: NA; cdr3_aa: CASSQDEGLVTDTQYF; cdr3_nt: TGCGCCAGCAGCCAAGATGAGGGGCTAGTCACAGATACGCAGTATTTT
d_call: NA; j_call: TRBJ2-7; v_call: TRBV27; clone_size: NA; cdr3_aa: CASSLHGPLSSYEQYF; cdr3_nt: TGTGCCAGCAGTTTACACGGCCCCCTCAGCTCCTACGAGCAGTACTTC
d_call: NA; j_call: TRBJ2-7; v_call: TRBV20-1; clone_size: NA; cdr3_aa: CSARVVRPYEQYF; cdr3_nt: TGCAGTGCTAGAGTCGTCAGACCCTACGAGCAGTACTTC
d_call: TRBD1; j_call: TRBJ1-2; v_call: TRBV5-1; clone_size: NA; cdr3_aa: CASSPGTGLIRNYGYTF; cdr3_nt: TGCGCCAGCAGCCCGGGGACAGGGTTGATTCGGAACTATGGCTACACCTTC
d_call: NA; j_call: TRBJ2-1; v_call: TRBV4-3; clone_size: NA; cdr3_aa: CASSQDFRSSYNEQFF; cdr3_nt: TGCGCCAGCAGCCAAGATTTCCGGAGCTCCTACAATGAGCAGTTCTTC
d_call: NA; j_call: TRBJ1-3; v_call: TRBV7-2; clone_size: NA; cdr3_aa: CASSSGGQGHTIYF; cdr3_nt: TGTGCCAGCAGCTCGGGGGGGCAGGGCCACACCATATATTTT
d_call: NA; j_call: TRBJ1-3; v_call: TRBV7-9; clone_size: few; cdr3_aa: CASSLSGPDFSGNTIYF; cdr3_nt: TGTGCCAGCAGCTTAAGTGGGCCGGACTTCTCTGGAAACACCATATATTTT
d_call: TRBD1; j_call: TRBJ2-2; v_call: TRBV13; clone_size: NA; cdr3_aa: CASRAGGNTGELFF; cdr3_nt: TGTGCCAGCAGGGCAGGGGGCAACACCGGGGAGCTGTTTTTT
d_call: TRBD2; j_call: TRBJ2-7; v_call: TRBV4-3; clone_size: NA; cdr3_aa: CASSQELSGRAHEQYF; cdr3_nt: TGCGCCAGCAGCCAAGAACTGAGCGGGAGGGCCCACGAGCAGTACTTC
d_call: TRBD1; j_call: TRBJ1-2; v_call: TRBV3-1; clone_size: many; cdr3_aa: CASRQGAEYGYTF; cdr3_nt: TGTGCCAGCAGACAGGGGGCTGAATATGGCTACACCTTC
d_call: NA; j_call: TRBJ1-1; v_call: TRBV30; clone_size: NA; cdr3_aa: CAWSATNEAFF; cdr3_nt: TGTGCCTGGAGTGCTACCAATGAAGCTTTCTTT
d_call: TRBD2; j_call: TRBJ2-1; v_call: TRBV6-2/TRBV6-3; clone_size: NA; cdr3_aa: CASSSQRERSYNEQFF; cdr3_nt: TGTGCCAGCAGCTCTCAGCGGGAGAGGTCCTACAATGAGCAGTTCTTC
d_call: TRBD1; j_call: TRBJ2-4; v_call: TRBV20-1; clone_size: NA; cdr3_aa: CSAGGQGDIQYF; cdr3_nt: TGCAGTGCTGGCGGACAGGGGGATATTCAGTACTTC
d_call: NA; j_call: TRBJ1-1; v_call: TRBV5-1; clone_size: NA; cdr3_aa: CASSFRALNTEAFF; cdr3_nt: TGCGCCAGCAGCTTTCGGGCCCTCAACACTGAAGCTTTCTTT
d_call: NA; j_call: TRBJ2-7; v_call: TRBV29-1; clone_size: NA; cdr3_aa: CSVEEGFYEQYF; cdr3_nt: TGCAGCGTTGAAGAGGGATTTTACGAGCAGTACTTC
d_call: NA; j_call: TRBJ1-1; v_call: TRBV25-1; clone_size: few; cdr3_aa: CASSDGHPPAFF; cdr3_nt: TGTGCCAGCAGTGATGGACATCCCCCAGCTTTCTTT
d_call: NA; j_call: TRBJ1-5; v_call: TRBV29-1; clone_size: many; cdr3_aa: CSVNQGPVSNQPQHF; cdr3_nt: TGCAGCGTTAACCAGGGGCCAGTTTCCAATCAGCCCCAGCATTTT
d_call: NA; j_call: TRBJ1-5; v_call: TRBV5-1; clone_size: many; cdr3_aa: CASSPSGIQPQHF; cdr3_nt: TGCGCCAGCAGCCCTTCAGGGATTCAGCCCCAGCATTTT
d_call: TRBD2; j_call: TRBJ2-5; v_call: TRBV3-1; clone_size: many; cdr3_aa: CASSQVGLAGGQETQYF; cdr3_nt: TGTGCCAGCAGCCAAGTGGGACTAGCGGGAGGGCAAGAGACCCAGTACTTC
d_call: NA; j_call: TRBJ2-3; v_call: TRBV7-3; clone_size: many; cdr3_aa: CASSPDRNTDTQYF; cdr3_nt: TGTGCCAGCTCACCTGACAGAAACACAGATACGCAGTATTTT
d_call: TRBD2; j_call: TRBJ2-1; v_call: TRBV20-1; clone_size: few; cdr3_aa: CSAGSGLLSDNEQFF; cdr3_nt: TGCAGTGCTGGGTCGGGACTACTATCGGACAATGAGCAGTTCTTC
d_call: NA; j_call: TRBJ2-2; v_call: TRBV5-1; clone_size: few; cdr3_aa: CASSLAIRPTGELFF; cdr3_nt: TGCGCCAGCAGCTTGGCCATCAGACCGACCGGGGAGCTGTTTTTT